The rows below give T cell receptor beta chains drawn from one sample of a study of blood T cells in healthy people across ages. TCRdb re-derived calls from the 5' RACE reads in MiXCR, one entry per CDR3 protein. The sample records hundreds of thousands of distinct CDR3 sequences, roughly a quarter being singletons. The sample was also reused in another study, on T cells of mothers and their children.

The material sequenced was blood. The receptors derive from a boy between 2 and 10 years old in good health. Both conserved end residues are part of each CDR3. The order of the fields is J gene, V gene, CDR3 protein.

>-|TRBV20-1
CSAHPGQGFTYEQYF
>TRBJ2-3|TRBV30
CAWSAGTSLRDTQYF
>-|TRBV27
CASSLYRGRSYEQYF
>TRBJ2-5|TRBV6-1
CARQGSPYEEQYF
>TRBJ1-2|TRBV20-1
CSAMGIQGNYGYTF
>TRBJ2-7|TRBV19
CASSATGGLYF
>-|TRBV9
CASSVAGINEQFF
>TRBJ1-2|TRBV9
CASSVYSGGDYGYTF
>TRBJ2-5|TRBV7-6
CASSLGAEETQHF
>TRBJ2-1|TRBV2
CASSVLGWGPAREQFF
>TRBJ2-4|TRBV6-2/TRBV6-3
CASSYSGGRKNIQYF
>TRBJ1-5|TRBV27
CASSLQGRNQPQHF
>TRBJ1-1|TRBV19
CASSPQGANTEAFF
>TRBJ2-5|TRBV4-2
CASSHFLTSGSETQYF
>TRBJ2-3|TRBV7-2
CASRLTSGGTGDTQYF
>TRBJ2-5|TRBV7-2
CASSLPTVRGAETQYF
>TRBJ1-1|TRBV24-1
CATSDFWAGGRNTEAFF
>TRBJ1-1|TRBV20-1
CSASRQGEKAFF
>TRBJ1-4|TRBV9
CASSARAGTGNEKLFF
>TRBJ2-2|TRBV18
CASSPPSIANTGELFF
>TRBJ2-1|TRBV20-1
CSARRGDRLDNGQFF
>TRBJ1-4|TRBV6-2/TRBV6-3
CASSKPPGEKLFF
>TRBJ2-7|TRBV6-1
CASRAGTGSPTAYEQYF
>TRBJ1-2|TRBV6-2/TRBV6-3
CASTGPLVYGYTF
>TRBJ1-1|TRBV20-1
CSAGQGANTEAFF
>TRBJ2-5|TRBV12-5
CASGLGQGIQETQYF
>TRBJ2-3|TRBV29-1
CSRGQGGDTDTQSF
>-|TRBV7-9
CASMRVREVNEQFF
>TRBJ1-1|TRBV12-5
CASGPGAGEALF
>TRBJ2-1|TRBV4-3
CASSRDRVSTYNEQFF
>TRBJ2-3|TRBV5-1
CASSYQGLDSTDTQYF